The 5 T cell receptor beta chains listed next were all sequenced from one sample in a study of identical twins' blood T cells. TCRdb processed the 5' RACE reads anew with MiXCR; each CDR3 protein has one entry. The sample has hundreds of thousands of distinct CDR3 sequences, under 30% seen once; the top ten hold roughly 5.5%. Sequencing was done on a sample of PBMCs. These receptors were obtained from a woman aged 18 to 55 in good health.

This clonotype was observed a handful of times. The gene calls are TRBV6-2 or TRBV6-3 and TRBJ2-5; TRBD2 matches 8 bases. The germline gives CDR1 MNHEY, CDR2 SVGEGT. V shed 4 bases, J shed 9 bases, and the junction held 10 bases outside the gene matches. CDR3 size: 14 residues. The CDR3 DNA reads as TGTGCCAGCAGTTCGCAACTAGCGGTCGTCTCCCAGTACTTC. Translated: CASSSQLAVVSQYF.

This clonotype was found a few times. This chain connects TRBV7-9 to TRBJ2-3, with 13 bases lining up with TRBD2. Germline lookup yields CDR1 SEHNR and CDR2 FQNEAQ (reference sequence). This CDR3 spans 18 amino acids. The J segment lost 1 base and the V segment lost 6 bases, leaving 10 bases of the junction unmatched. The CDR3 protein is CASRPRFGTSGGTDTQYF. The CDR3 DNA reads TGTGCCAGCAGACCCCGATTCGGGACTAGCGGGGGCACAGATACGCAGTATTTT.

There are a few counts of this clonotype. This chain links TRBV11-2 with TRBJ2-2; D is undetermined. The V end lost 3 bases, the J end lost 1 base, and 12 bases lay between the germline ends. The CDR3 covers 16 residues. CDR1 and CDR2 (germline): SGHAT, FQNNGV. The CDR3 protein is CASSLLGRQNTGELFF. CDR3 nucleotides: TGTGCCAGCAGCTTGTTGGGCAGACAGAACACCGGGGAGCTGTTTTTT.

This clonotype was counted a few times. This chain links TRBV27 with TRBJ1-5, with a possible D match to TRBD1 (5 bases). The CDR3 runs 15 residues. Germline-derived CDR1 and CDR2 are MNHEY and SMNVEV (reference sequence). Trimming cost V 8 bases and J 0 bases, with 14 bases left between them. The CDR3 bases are TGTGCCAGCGGCCTATGGGGGAGTAGCAATCAGCCCCAGCATTTT. Protein product: CASGLWGSSNQPQHF.

There are many counts of this clonotype. The V gene is TRBV6-2 or TRBV6-3, the J gene TRBJ1-1; D may be TRBD1 (6 bases). CDR3 size: 12 residues. V lost 2 bases, J lost 11 bases, and 12 bases lay in between. Per germline, CDR1 MNHEY and CDR2 SVGEGT. The CDR3 spells CASSYLGARAFF. CDR3 nucleotide sequence: TGTGCCAGCAGTTACCTGGGGGCACGGGCTTTCTTT.